Detailed here is one T cell receptor (beta chain). This sample is part of a study of blood T cell repertoires in COVID-19. About the research overall: Nucleic acid was either cDNA or gDNA, and it came from T cells, B-cell-depleted T cells, or PBMCs.

This CDR3 has 19 amino acids. Germline loops: CDR1 PRHDT, CDR2 FYEKMQ (reference sequence). V lost 1 base to trimming and J lost 7 bases; unmatched junction nucleotides: 14. In the authors' workflow: Cell counts per sample came from amplifying reference gene primers. Data came from immunoSEQ multiplex PCR; TCRdb stores just in-frame clones and leaves some out. Clone size and the V and J calls come from that table; the DNA yielded D and trimming. The table includes 150,000 to 190,000 clones, roughly 72% detected once. This TCR derives from a woman older than 75 with acute or convalescent COVID-19. This chain uses TRBV13 with TRBJ2-2; 11 nucleotides agree with TRBD2. The sequencing input was peripheral blood. The CDR3 is CASSLELTGLAGAVGELFF. In DNA form, the CDR3 reads TGTGCCAGCAGCTTAGAACTGACAGGACTAGCGGGTGCAGTCGGGGAGCTGTTTTTT.